The TCR beta chain under discussion was sequenced for a study of CD8+CD57+ T cells in acquired aplastic anemia. CDR3 and TCR beta VDJ profiling relied on genomic DNA as the template. TCRdb re-called the reads with MiXCR, one entry per CDR3 protein. This sample has roughly 180,000 distinct CDR3 sequences; around 45% occur once, and the top ten carry 2.9%. The CDR3 spans 14 residues. The ends were cut back, 2 bases at V and 1 base at J, with 7 bases in the middle. Germline V lookup: CDR1 WNHNN, CDR2 SYGVQD (reference sequence). Specimen: sorted CD4+, CD8+, or CD8+CD57+ T cells (not recorded which) from PBMCs. This sequence originates from a human donor in good health. The rearrangement joins TRBV10-1 to TRBJ2-3; a weak D match, TRBD1 (5 bases). The CDR3 DNA sequence: TGCGCCAGCAGTGAGAAGACAGGCACAGATACGCAGTATTTT. This codes for CASSEKTGTDTQYF.